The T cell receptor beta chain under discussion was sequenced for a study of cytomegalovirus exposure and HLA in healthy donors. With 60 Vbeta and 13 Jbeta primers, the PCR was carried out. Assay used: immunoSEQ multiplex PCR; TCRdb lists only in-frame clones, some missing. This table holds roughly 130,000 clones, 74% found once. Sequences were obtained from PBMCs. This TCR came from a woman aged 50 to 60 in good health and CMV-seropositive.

The CDR3 reads CASIPVWDRGNQPQHF. DNA for the CDR3: TGCGCCAGCATTCCAGTGTGGGACAGGGGCAATCAGCCCCAGCATTTT. The rearrangement links TRBV10-1 to TRBJ1-5, with 9 positions matching TRBD1. Per the germline V gene, CDR1 is WNHNN and CDR2 is SYGVQD (reference sequence). The CDR3 runs to 16 residues. V dropped 7 bases and J dropped 2; count of bases not matched to a gene: 9.